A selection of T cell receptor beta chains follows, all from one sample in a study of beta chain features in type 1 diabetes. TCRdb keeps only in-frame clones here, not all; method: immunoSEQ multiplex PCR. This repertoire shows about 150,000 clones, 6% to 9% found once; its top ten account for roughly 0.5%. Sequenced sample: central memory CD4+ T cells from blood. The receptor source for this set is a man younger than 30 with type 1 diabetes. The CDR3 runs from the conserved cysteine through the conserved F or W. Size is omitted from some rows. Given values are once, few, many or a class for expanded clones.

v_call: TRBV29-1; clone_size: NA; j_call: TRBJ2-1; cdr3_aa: CSVDRGYSYNEQFF
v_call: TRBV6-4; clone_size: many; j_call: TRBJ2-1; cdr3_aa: CASSGPSGYEQFF
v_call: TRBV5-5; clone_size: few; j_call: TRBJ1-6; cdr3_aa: CASSGQAGSPLHF
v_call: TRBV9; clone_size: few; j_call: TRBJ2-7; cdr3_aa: CASSRTPNSYEQYF
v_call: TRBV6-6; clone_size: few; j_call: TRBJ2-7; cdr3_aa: CASSYSTRGGYEQYF
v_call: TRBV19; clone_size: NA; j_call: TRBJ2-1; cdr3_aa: CASSMDYLAGGPKNEQFF
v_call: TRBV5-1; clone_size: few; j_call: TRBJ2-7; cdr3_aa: CASSPIPSYEQYF
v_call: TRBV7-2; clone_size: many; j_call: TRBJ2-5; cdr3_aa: CASSLAWTGKETQYF
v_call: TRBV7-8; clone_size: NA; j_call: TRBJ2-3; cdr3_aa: CASSLRRDRANTDTQYF
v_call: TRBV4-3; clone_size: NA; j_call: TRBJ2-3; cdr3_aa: CASSQELKGLMTDTQYF
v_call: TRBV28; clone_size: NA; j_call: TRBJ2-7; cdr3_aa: CASWAGLASIEQYF
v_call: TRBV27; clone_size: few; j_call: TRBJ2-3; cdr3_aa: CASSLSEADTQYF
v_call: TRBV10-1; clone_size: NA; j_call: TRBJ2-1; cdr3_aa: CASWTGEVGDEQFF